The text below deals with one T cell receptor (beta chain). Its antigen remains unknown. Profiled with immunoSEQ multiplex PCR; TCRdb holds only in-frame clones, not every one. The data contain fewer than 25,000 clones, around two thirds of them singletons. The sample is drawn from a study of vaccination effects on CD4 cells after COVID-19. Study-wide points: There was only 1 of 255 vaccine-induced clones in healthy vaccinees that cross-reacted with common cold coronaviruses.

Antigen-specific CD4+ T cells were expanded with viral peptide pools in the ViraFEST assay before sequencing. The culture ran for about 11 days, and then CD4+ T cells were isolated. Vaccinated recipients, who were negative for nucleocapsid antibodies, had no history of SARS-CoV-2 infection. Sample: CD4+ T cells from PBMCs cultured with HCoV-OC43 spike peptides, taken before COVID-19 vaccination. Subset described: HCoV-OC43 spike overlapping peptide pool stimulation. The source is a human donor who received a COVID-19 vaccine.

The DNA of the CDR3 is TGTGCCAGCAGTGAAGTACCTAGACAGGGGGAGCGAAGTAATGAGCAGTTCTTC. Amino acid sequence: CASSEVPRQGERSNEQFF. The chain has TRBV25-1 and TRBJ2-1; 9 nucleotides agree with TRBD1. This CDR3 has 18 amino acids. V trimming: 2 bases; J trimming: 7 bases; junction bases outside the gene matches: 15. Germline values: CDR1 MGHDK, CDR2 SYGVNS. Combining the CDR3 with reference TRBV25-1 and TRBJ2-1 gives the whole variable domain EADIYQTPRYLVIGTGKKITLECSQTMGHDKMYWYQQDPGMELHLIHYSYGVNSTEKGDLSSESTVSRIRTEHFPLTLESARPSHTSQYLCASSEVPRQGERSNEQFFGPGTRLTVL.